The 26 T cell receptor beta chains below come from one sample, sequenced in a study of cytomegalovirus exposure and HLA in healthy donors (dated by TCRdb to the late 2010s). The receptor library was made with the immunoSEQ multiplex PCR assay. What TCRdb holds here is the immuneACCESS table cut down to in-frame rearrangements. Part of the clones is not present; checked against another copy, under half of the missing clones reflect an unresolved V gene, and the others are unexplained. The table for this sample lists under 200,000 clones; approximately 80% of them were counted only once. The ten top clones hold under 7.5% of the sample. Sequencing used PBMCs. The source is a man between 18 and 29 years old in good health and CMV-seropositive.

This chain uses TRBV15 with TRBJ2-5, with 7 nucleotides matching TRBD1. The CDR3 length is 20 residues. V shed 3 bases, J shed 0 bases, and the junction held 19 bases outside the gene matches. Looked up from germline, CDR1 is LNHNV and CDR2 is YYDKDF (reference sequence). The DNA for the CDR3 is TGTGCCACCAGCAGTCCCTCTTGGGGCAACAGGCAGGGGGACCAAGAGACCCAGTACTTC. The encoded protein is CATSSPSWGNRQGDQETQYF.

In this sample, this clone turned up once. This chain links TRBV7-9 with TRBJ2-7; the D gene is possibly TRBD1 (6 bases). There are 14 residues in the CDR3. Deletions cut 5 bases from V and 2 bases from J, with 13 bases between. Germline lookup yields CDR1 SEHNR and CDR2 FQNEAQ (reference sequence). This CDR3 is CASSPPWDTYEQYF. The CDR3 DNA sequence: TGTGCCAGCAGCCCCCCGTGGGACACCTACGAGCAGTACTTC.

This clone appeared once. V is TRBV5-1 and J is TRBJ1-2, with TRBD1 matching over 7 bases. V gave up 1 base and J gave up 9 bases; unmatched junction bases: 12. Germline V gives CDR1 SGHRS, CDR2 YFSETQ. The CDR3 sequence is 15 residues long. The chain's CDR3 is CASSLTGERLESYTF. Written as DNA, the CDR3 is TGCGCCAGCAGCTTGACAGGGGAGAGGCTTGAGAGCTACACCTTC.

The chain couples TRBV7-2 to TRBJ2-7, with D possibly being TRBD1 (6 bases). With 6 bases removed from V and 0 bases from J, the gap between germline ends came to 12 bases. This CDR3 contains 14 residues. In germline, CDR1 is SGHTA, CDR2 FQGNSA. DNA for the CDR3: TGTGCCAGCAGACGGACAGTAGGCTCCTACGAGCAGTACTTC. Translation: CASRRTVGSYEQYF.

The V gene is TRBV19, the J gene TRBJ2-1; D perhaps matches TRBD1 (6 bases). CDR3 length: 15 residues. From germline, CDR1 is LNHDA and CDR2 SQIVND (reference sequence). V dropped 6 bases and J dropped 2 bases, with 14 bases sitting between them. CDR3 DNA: TGTGCCAGTAGCACTGAGGACAGAACCTACAATGAGCAGTTCTTC. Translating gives CASSTEDRTYNEQFF.

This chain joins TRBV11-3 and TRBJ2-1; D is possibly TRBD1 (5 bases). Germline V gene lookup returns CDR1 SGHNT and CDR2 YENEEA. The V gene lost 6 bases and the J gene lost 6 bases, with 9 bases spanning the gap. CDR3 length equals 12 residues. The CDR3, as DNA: TGTGCCAGCAGTCTTGACAGCAATGAGCAGTTCTTC. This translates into CASSLDSNEQFF.

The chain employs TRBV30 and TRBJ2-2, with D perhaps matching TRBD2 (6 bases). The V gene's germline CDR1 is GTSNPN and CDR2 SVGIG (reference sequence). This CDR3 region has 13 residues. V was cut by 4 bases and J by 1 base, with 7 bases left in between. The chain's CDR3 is CAWTSENTGELFF. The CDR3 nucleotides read TGTGCCTGGACTAGCGAGAACACCGGGGAGCTGTTTTTT. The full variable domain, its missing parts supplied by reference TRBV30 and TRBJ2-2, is SQTIHQWPATLVQPVGSPLSLECTVEGTSNPNLYWYRQAAGRGLQLLFYSVGIGQISSEVPQNLSASRPQDRQFILSSKKLLLSDSGFYLCAWTSENTGELFFGEGSRLTVL.

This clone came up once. CDR3 nucleotides: TGTGCCAGCAGTGTACTAGCGGGGGGAGAGACCCAGTACTTC. Translation: CASSVLAGGETQYF. The V call is TRBV2, the J call TRBJ2-5; 12 bases map to TRBD2. The CDR3 loop spans 14 amino acids. The germline V gene has CDR1 SNHLY and CDR2 FYNNEI. Trimming removed 4 bases from V and 4 bases from J; junction bases left unmatched: 1.

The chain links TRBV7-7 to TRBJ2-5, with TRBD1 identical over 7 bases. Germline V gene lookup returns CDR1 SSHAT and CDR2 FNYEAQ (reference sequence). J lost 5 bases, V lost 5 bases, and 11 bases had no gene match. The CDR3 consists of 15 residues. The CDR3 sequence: CASSLTGAALETQYF. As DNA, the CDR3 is TGTGCCAGCAGCCTTACAGGGGCCGCCTTGGAGACCCAGTACTTC.

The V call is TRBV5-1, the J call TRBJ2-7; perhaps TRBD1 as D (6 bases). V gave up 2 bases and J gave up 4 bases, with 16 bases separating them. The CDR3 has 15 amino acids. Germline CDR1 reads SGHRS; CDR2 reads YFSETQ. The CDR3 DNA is TGCGCCAGCAGCTTTGGACAGACAACTACGTACGAGCAGTACTTC. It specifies CASSFGQTTTYEQYF.

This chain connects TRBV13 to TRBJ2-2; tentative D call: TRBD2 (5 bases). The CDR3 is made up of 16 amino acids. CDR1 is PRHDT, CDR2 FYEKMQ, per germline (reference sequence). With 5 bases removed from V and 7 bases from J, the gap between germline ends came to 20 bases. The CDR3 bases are TGTGCCAGCAGCCCCCCTGAGGTCCCGCGGGTCGGGGAGCTGTTTTTT. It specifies CASSPPEVPRVGELFF.

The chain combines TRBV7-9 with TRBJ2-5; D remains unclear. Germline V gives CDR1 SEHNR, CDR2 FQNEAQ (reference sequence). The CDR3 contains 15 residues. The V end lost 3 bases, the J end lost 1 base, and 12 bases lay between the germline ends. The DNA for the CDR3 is TGTGCCAGCAGCTTCCTAGACGGTTTCCAAGAGACCCAGTACTTC. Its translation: CASSFLDGFQETQYF.

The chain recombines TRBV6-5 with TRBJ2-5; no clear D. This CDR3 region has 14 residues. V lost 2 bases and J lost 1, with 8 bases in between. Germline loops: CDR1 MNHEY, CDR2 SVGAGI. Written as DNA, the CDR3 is TGTGCCAGCAGTTACGAGCTTGGCCAAGAGACCCAGTACTTC. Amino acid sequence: CASSYELGQETQYF.

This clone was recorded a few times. CDR3: CASSPQRGRSEQYF. The CDR3 nucleotides read TGCGCCAGCAGCCCCCAAAGGGGAAGATCCGAGCAGTACTTC. This rearrangement joins TRBV5-1 to TRBJ2-7, with a weak D call TRBD1 (5 bases). The CDR3 is 14 amino acids. Trimming shortened V by 4 bases and J by 6 bases, and 17 bases separated the two germline ends. Germline values: CDR1 SGHRS, CDR2 YFSETQ.

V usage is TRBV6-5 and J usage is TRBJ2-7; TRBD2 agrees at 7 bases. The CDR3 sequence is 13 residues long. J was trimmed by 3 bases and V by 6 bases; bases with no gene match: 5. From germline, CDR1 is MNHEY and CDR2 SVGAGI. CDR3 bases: TGTGCCAGCAGCGACCCGGGGGGCTACGAGCAGTACTTC. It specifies CASSDPGGYEQYF.

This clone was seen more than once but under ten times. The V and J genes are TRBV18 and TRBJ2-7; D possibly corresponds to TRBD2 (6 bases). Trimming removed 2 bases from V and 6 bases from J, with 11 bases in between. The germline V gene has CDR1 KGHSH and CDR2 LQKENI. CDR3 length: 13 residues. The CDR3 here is CASSPETRTEQYF. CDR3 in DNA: TGTGCCAGCTCACCAGAGACTAGAACCGAGCAGTACTTC.

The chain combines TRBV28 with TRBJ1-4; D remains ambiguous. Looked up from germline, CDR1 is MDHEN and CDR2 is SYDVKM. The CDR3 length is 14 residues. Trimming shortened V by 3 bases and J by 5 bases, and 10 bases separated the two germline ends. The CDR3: CASSLGRTNEKLFF. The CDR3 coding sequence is TGTGCCAGCAGTTTGGGGAGGACGAATGAAAAACTGTTTTTT.

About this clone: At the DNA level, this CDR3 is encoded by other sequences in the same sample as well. CDR3 nucleotide sequence: TGCGCCAGCAGCTTTGGACAGAACACTGAAGCTTTCTTT. Its translation: CASSFGQNTEAFF. The chain joins TRBV5-1 to TRBJ1-1; tentatively, D is TRBD1 (5 bases). The CDR3 runs 13 residues. Germline CDR1 is SGHRS and CDR2 is YFSETQ. Trimming took off 2 bases at V and 1 base at J, with 6 bases between the two ends.

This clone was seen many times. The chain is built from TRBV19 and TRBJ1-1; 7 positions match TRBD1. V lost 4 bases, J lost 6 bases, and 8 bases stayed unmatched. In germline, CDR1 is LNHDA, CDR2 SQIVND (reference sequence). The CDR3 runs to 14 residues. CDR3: CASSRTGQAAEAFF. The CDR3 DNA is TGTGCCAGTAGTAGGACAGGTCAAGCTGCTGAAGCTTTCTTT.

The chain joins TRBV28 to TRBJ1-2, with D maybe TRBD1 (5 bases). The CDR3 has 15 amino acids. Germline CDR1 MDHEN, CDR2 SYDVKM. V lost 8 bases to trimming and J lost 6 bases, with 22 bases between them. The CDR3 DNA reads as TGTGCCAGCTGGGGCCGGGACTCGAGTCTAGATGGCTACACCTTC. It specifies CASWGRDSSLDGYTF.

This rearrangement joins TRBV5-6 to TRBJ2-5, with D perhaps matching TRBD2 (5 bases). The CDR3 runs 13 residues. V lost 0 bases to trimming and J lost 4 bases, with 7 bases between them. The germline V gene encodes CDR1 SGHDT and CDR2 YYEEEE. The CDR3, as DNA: TGTGCCAGCAGCTTGGGGAGGCGAGAGACCCAGTACTTC. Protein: CASSLGRRETQYF.

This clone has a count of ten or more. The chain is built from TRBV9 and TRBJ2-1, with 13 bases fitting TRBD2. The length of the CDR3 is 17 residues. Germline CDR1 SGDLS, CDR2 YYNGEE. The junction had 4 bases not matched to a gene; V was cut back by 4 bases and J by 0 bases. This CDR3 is CASSPWTSGSSYNEQFF. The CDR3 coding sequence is TGTGCCAGCAGCCCTTGGACTAGCGGGAGCTCCTACAATGAGCAGTTCTTC.

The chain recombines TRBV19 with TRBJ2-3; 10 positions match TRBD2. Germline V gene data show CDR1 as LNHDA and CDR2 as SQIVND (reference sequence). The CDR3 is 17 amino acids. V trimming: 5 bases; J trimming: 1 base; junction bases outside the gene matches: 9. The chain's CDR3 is CASSSTLSGRGTDTQYF. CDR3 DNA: TGTGCCAGTAGTTCAACCCTCAGCGGGAGGGGCACAGATACGCAGTATTTT.

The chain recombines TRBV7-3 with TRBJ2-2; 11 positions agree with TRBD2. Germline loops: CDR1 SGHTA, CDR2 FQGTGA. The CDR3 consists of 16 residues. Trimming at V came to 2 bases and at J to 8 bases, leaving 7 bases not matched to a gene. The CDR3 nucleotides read TGTGCCAGCAGCTTACCGGCTAGCGGGAGGCGGGGGGAGCTGTTTTTT. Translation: CASSLPASGRRGELFF.

The CDR3 DNA reads as TGCGCCAGCAGCCATCCCACCGGTGTCCAGGCGAACACTGAAGCTTTCTTT. Amino acids: CASSHPTGVQANTEAFF. This chain links TRBV4-1 with TRBJ1-1; no definite D call. This CDR3 is built from 17 residues. Germline V gene sequence: CDR1 MGHRA, CDR2 YSYEKL. V was pared by 3 bases and J by 1 base, with 18 bases between.

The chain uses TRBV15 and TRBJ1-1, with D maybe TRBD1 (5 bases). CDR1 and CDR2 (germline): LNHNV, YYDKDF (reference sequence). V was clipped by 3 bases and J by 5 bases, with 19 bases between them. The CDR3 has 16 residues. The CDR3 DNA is TGTGCCACCAGCAGTGGTCAGGTGGGGGGAAAGACTGAAGCTTTCTTT. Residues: CATSSGQVGGKTEAFF.